A selection of T cell receptor beta chains follows, all from one sample in a study of lymphopenia after photon versus proton radiotherapy. Method: immunoSEQ multiplex PCR; TCRdb's copy keeps in-frame clones and lacks some. The repertoire holds over 9,500 clones, about 88% seen once, with roughly 3.5% in the top ten. This specimen was peripheral blood, taken from a patient treated with photon-based radiotherapy. These receptors all stem from a man in his 60s with pancreatic cancer. The CDR3 runs from the conserved cysteine through the conserved F or W. A D gene is named only where the DNA matches it firmly.

d_call j_call v_call cdr3_nt cdr3_aa
- TRBJ2-7 TRBV6-6 TGTGCCAGCAGTAACAGGGTCACCTACGAGCAGTACTTC CASSNRVTYEQYF
TRBD1 TRBJ2-1 TRBV5-6 TGTGCCAGCAGCTCCCGGGACAGGGGATACAATGAGCAGTTCTTC CASSSRDRGYNEQFF
- TRBJ1-1 TRBV10-1 TGCGCCAGCAGTGAGGTGGGGCAGGGAGGGATGAACACTGAAGCTTTCTTT CASSEVGQGGMNTEAFF
TRBD1 TRBJ1-5 TRBV6-8 TGTGCCAGCAGTTTCGCAGGGGGTAGCAATCAGCCCCAGCATTTT CASSFAGGSNQPQHF
- TRBJ1-6 TRBV4-1 TGCGCCAGCAGCCAAGACATGAGGCCCCTCCACTTT CASSQDMRPLHF
TRBD1 TRBJ2-4 TRBV11-2 TGTGCCAGCAGCCGGGACAGAAACATTCAGTACTTC CASSRDRNIQYF
TRBD1 TRBJ1-4 TRBV5-1 TGCGCCAGCAGCATGGACAGGGTAGGCGAAAAACTGTTTTTT CASSMDRVGEKLFF
TRBD1 TRBJ2-5 TRBV9 TGTGCCAGCAGCGTATGGACAGGGACCACAGAGACCCAGTACTTC CASSVWTGTTETQYF
TRBD1 TRBJ1-1 TRBV30 TGTGCCTGGACCGTGACAGGGAGGCCCGAAGCTTTCTTT CAWTVTGRPEAFF
- TRBJ2-5 TRBV25-1 TGTGCCAGCAGTGAATTTAAGGGAGAGGCCCCCGGGGAGACCCAGTACTTC CASSEFKGEAPGETQYF
TRBD1 TRBJ2-5 TRBV6-5 TGTGCCAGCAGCGGGACAGCACAAGAGACCCAGTACTTC CASSGTAQETQYF
- TRBJ1-1 TRBV18 TGTGCCAGCTCACCGGGGAGAAATCAGAACACTGAAGCTTTCTTT CASSPGRNQNTEAFF